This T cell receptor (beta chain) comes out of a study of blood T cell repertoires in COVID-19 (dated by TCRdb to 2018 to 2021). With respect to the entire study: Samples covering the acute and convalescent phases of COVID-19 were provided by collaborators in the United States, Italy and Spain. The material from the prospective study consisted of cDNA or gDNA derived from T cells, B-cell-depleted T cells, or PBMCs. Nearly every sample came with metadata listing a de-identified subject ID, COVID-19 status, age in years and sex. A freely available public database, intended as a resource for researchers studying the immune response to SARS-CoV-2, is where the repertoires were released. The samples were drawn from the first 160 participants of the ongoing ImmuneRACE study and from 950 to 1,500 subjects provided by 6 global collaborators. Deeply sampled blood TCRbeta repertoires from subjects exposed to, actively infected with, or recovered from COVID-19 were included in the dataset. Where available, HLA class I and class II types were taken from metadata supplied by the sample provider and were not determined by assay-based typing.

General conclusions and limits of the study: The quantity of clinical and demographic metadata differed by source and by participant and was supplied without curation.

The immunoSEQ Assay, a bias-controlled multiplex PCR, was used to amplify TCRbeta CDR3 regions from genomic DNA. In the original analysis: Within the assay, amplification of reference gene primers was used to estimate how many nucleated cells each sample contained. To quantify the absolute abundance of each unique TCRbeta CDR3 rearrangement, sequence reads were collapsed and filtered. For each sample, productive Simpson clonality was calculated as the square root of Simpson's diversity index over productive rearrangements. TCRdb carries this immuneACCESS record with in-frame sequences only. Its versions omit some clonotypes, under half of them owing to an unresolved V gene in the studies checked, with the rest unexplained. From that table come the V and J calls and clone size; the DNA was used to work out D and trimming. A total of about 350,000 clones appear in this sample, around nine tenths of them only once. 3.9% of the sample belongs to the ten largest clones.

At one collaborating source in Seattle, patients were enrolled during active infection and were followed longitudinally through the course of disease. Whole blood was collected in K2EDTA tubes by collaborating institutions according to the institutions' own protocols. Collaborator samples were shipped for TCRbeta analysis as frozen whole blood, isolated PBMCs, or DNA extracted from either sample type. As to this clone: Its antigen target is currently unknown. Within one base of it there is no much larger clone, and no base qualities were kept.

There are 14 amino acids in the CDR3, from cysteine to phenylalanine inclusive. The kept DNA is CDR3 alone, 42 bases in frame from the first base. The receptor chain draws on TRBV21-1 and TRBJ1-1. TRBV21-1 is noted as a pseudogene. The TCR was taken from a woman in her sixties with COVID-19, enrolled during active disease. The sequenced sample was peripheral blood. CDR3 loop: CASSFRRVDTEAFF. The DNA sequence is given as TGTGCCAGCAGCTTCCGACGGGTTGACACTGAAGCTTTCTTT.